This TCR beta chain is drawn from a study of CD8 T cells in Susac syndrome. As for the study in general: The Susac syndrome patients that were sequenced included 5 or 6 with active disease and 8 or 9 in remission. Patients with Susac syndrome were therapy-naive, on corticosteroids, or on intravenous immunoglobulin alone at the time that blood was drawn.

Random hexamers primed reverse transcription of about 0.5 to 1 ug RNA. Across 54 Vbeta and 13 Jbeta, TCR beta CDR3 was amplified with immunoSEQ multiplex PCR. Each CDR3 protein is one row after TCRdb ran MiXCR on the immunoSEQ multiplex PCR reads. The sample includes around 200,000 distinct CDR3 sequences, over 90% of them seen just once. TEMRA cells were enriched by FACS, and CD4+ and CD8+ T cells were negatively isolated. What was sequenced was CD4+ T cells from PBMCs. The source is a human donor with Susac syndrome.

CDR3 in DNA: TGTGCCAGCAGTCGTACAGGGCCGAAGGCTTTCTTT. Protein: CASSRTGPKAFF. The chain uses TRBV12-3 or TRBV12-4 and TRBJ1-1; a possible D gene is TRBD1 (6 bases). The CDR3 is made up of 12 amino acids. Trimming shortened V by 5 bases and J by 11 bases, and 15 bases separated the two germline ends.